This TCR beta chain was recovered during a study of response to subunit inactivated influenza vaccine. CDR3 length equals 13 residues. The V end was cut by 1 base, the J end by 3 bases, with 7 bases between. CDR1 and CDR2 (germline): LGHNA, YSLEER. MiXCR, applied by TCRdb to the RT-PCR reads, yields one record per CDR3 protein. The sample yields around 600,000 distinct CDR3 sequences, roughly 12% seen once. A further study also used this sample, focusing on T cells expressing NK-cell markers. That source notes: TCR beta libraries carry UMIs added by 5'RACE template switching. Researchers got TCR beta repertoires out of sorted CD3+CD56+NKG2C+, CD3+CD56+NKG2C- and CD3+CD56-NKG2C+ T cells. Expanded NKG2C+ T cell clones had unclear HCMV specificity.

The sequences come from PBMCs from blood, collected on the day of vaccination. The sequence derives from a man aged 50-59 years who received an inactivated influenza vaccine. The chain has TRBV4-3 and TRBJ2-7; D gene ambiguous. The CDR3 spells CASSQAMVYEQYF. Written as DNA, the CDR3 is TGCGCCAGCAGCCAAGCAATGGTCTACGAGCAGTACTTC.